These 25 T cell receptor beta chains were sequenced from one sample in a study of T cell responses to AZD1222 COVID-19 vaccine (dated by TCRdb to the early 2020s). Library preparation was by the immunoSEQ multiplex PCR assay. This is the immuneACCESS table as TCRdb keeps it, with only in-frame sequences that have V and J called. A part of the clones is gone; compared with another copy, unresolved V genes explain less than half, and the rest is unexplained. This sample has 130,000 or so clones in its table, and 85% to 90% of those were observed once. 25% to 35% of the sample belongs to the ten largest clones. Taken with the paper, the label for time point translates to: baseline before first vaccination. The sequenced sample was peripheral blood, obtained on day 0 of AZD1222 vaccination. These receptors came from an adult in good health.

CDR3 sequence (DNA): TGTGCCAGCAGCTTGGCGCACGGGGGGACTGCGTTCTTC. Its protein product is CASSLAHGGTAFF. V gene TRBV7-3 combines with J gene TRBJ2-1; TRBD2 agrees at 7 bases. Germline-derived CDR1 and CDR2 are SGHTA and FQGTGA. The length of the CDR3 is 13 residues. The V and J ends lost 3 bases and 15 bases, in that order; junction bases with no gene match: 11.

The chain links TRBV9 to TRBJ1-2; D is undetermined. The CDR3 consists of 12 residues. Germline lookup yields CDR1 SGDLS and CDR2 YYNGEE. Deletions cut 0 bases from V and 7 bases from J, with 7 bases between. The CDR3 coding sequence is TGTGCCAGCAGCGTAGGGTCAGCTGGCTACACCTTC. This codes for CASSVGSAGYTF.

The chain employs TRBV5-1 and TRBJ1-2; D possibly corresponds to TRBD1 (5 bases). This CDR3 spans 20 amino acids. Germline values: CDR1 SGHRS, CDR2 YFSETQ. Trimming removed 0 bases at V and 0 bases at J, with 24 bases between. CDR3 amino acids: CASSLDVFQGESWANYGYTF. For the CDR3, the DNA is TGCGCCAGCAGCTTGGATGTCTTTCAAGGGGAGAGTTGGGCTAACTATGGCTACACCTTC.

The rearrangement joins TRBV7-8 to TRBJ2-1; 7 bases align to TRBD2. Germline loops: CDR1 SGHVS, CDR2 FQNEAQ. This CDR3 comprises 16 residues. The trim removed 0 bases at V and 3 bases at J, leaving 5 bases unmatched. The CDR3 loop is CASSLASQRGYNEQFF. CDR3 sequence (DNA): TGTGCCAGCAGCTTAGCGTCCCAGCGGGGCTACAATGAGCAGTTCTTC.

The count of this clone is one. The chain carries TRBV6-5 and TRBJ1-2; D unclear. Trimming left V 7 bases short and J 8 bases short, with 11 bases between. The CDR3 is made up of 11 amino acids. The germline CDR1 and CDR2 sequences are MNHEY and SVGAGI. In DNA form, the CDR3 reads TGTGCCAGCATCGCCTCGGGAGGCTACACCTTC. Its translation is CASIASGGYTF.

The V and J genes are TRBV29-1 and TRBJ2-1; D is unclear. The V end lost 4 bases, the J end lost 5 bases, and 12 bases lay between the germline ends. The CDR3 contains 13 residues. CDR1 and CDR2 (germline): SQVTM, ANQGSEA. CDR3 amino acids: CSVVRNWDNEQFF. The CDR3 DNA is TGCAGCGTTGTTCGCAATTGGGACAATGAGCAGTTCTTC.

The chain joins TRBV6-5 to TRBJ2-1; D perhaps matches TRBD2 (6 bases). The CDR3 has 15 amino acids. Per germline, CDR1 MNHEY and CDR2 SVGAGI. Deletions cut 7 bases from V and 0 bases from J, with 13 bases between. The CDR3: CASTPPGSSYNEQFF. In nucleotides, the CDR3 is TGTGCCAGCACCCCTCCCGGGAGCTCCTACAATGAGCAGTTCTTC.

For this clone: Its ends do not fully match the called genes, so a read error is possible. The CDR3 DNA follows: TGCGCCAGCAGCTCCCGAGGCTATGGCTACACCTTC. It encodes CASSSRGYGYTF. V and J are TRBV5-6 and TRBJ1-2; D gene unclear. CDR3 length equals 12 residues. CDR1 and CDR2 (germline): SGHDT, YYEEEE.

This sequence joins TRBV4-2 and TRBJ1-2; D is perhaps TRBD1 (5 bases). Trimming shortened V by 0 bases and J by 2 bases, and 10 bases separated the two germline ends. CDR3 size: 15 residues. CDR1 and CDR2 (germline): LGHNA, YNFKEQ. Written as DNA, the CDR3 is TGTGCCAGCAGCCAAGATAGGGGACCCAACTATGGCTACACCTTC. Translation: CASSQDRGPNYGYTF.

The DNA for the CDR3 is TGTGCCAGCACCTTTGGGGAGACCCAGTACTTC. It is translated as CASTFGETQYF. The chain has TRBV6-5 and TRBJ2-5; no firm D call. From germline, CDR1 is MNHEY and CDR2 SVGAGI. Trimming pared 7 bases from V and 5 bases from J, leaving 8 bases between. The CDR3 extends over 11 amino acids.

The chain uses TRBV21-1 and TRBJ1-2; the D call of TRBD1 is as the table states it, not checked on the DNA. TRBV21-1 is listed as a pseudogene. CDR3 size: 13 residues. The chain's CDR3 is CASNTTGPYGYTF. The CDR3 coding sequence is TGTGCCAGCAATACGACAGGCCCCTATGGCTACACCTTC.

This chain links TRBV5-1 with TRBJ1-5, with a tentative D call TRBD1 (5 bases). V dropped 3 bases and J dropped 5 bases, with 9 bases sitting between them. Germline V lookup: CDR1 SGHRS, CDR2 YFSETQ. The CDR3 is 13 amino acids. This CDR3 reads CASSSGTDQPQHF. CDR3 sequence (DNA): TGCGCCAGCAGCTCGGGGACCGATCAGCCCCAGCATTTT. Combining the CDR3 with reference TRBV5-1 and TRBJ1-5 gives the whole variable domain KAGVTQTPRYLIKTRGQQVTLSCSPISGHRSVSWYQQTPGQGLQFLFEYFSETQRNKGNFPGRFSGRQFSNSRSEMNVSTLELGDSALYLCASSSGTDQPQHFGDGTRLSIL.

This rearrangement joins TRBV6-1 to TRBJ1-5, with D possibly being TRBD1 (6 bases). The germline V gene encodes CDR1 MNHNS and CDR2 SASEGT. V lost 1 base to trimming and J lost 7 bases, with 20 bases between them. The CDR3 consists of 17 residues. CDR3 protein: CASSEGLQGRVFQPQHF. DNA for the CDR3: TGTGCCAGCAGTGAAGGGCTTCAGGGGAGGGTATTCCAGCCCCAGCATTTT.

This chain links TRBV6-5 with TRBJ1-1; D not certain. The V and J ends lost 6 bases and 7 bases respectively, with 6 bases between them. This CDR3 has 10 residues. The V gene's germline CDR1 is MNHEY and CDR2 SVGAGI. The CDR3 DNA reads TGTGCCAGCAGCGAGGGTGAAGCTTTCTTT. It translates to CASSEGEAFF.

The J gene is TRBJ1-4, the V gene TRBV6-1, with TRBD1 as a possible D gene (5 bases). The CDR3 spans 16 residues. Per germline, CDR1 MNHNS and CDR2 SASEGT. Trimming pared 0 bases from V and 9 bases from J, leaving 17 bases between. CDR3 region: CASSEAFGGSVKKLFF. CDR3 DNA sequence: TGTGCCAGCAGTGAAGCGTTCGGGGGGTCGGTGAAAAAACTGTTTTTT.

This chain links TRBV7-2 with TRBJ1-6; possible D gene TRBD1, 6 bases. The CDR3 has 16 amino acids. V was shortened by 1 base and J by 10 bases, with 17 bases between the two germline ends. Germline V gene sequence: CDR1 SGHTA, CDR2 FQGNSA. The CDR3 protein is CASSLEGTTIRSPLHF. The CDR3 coding sequence is TGTGCCAGCAGCTTAGAGGGGACAACTATAAGGTCACCCCTCCACTTT.

The gene calls are TRBV12-5 and TRBJ2-3; a possible D gene is TRBD1 (6 bases). The V end was cut by 7 bases, the J end by 0 bases, with 20 bases between. Germline assignment: CDR1 LGHNT and CDR2 FRNRAP. The CDR3 spans 17 residues. CDR3 amino acids: CASASRPGTFSTDTQYF. The CDR3 DNA is TGTGCTAGTGCCTCGCGCCCGGGGACATTTAGCACAGATACGCAGTATTTT.

The chain links TRBV18 to TRBJ1-1; 10 bases match TRBD1. In germline, CDR1 is KGHSH, CDR2 LQKENI. This CDR3 comprises 15 residues. V was pared by 3 bases and J by 3 bases, with 4 bases of the junction left unmatched. The CDR3 spells CASSPHGQGDTEAFF. The CDR3 DNA reads TGTGCCAGCTCACCTCATGGACAGGGGGACACTGAAGCTTTCTTT.

The CDR3 sequence is CASSRGPSGTDTQYF. The CDR3, as DNA: TGCGCCAGCAGCCGTGGGCCTAGCGGGACAGATACGCAGTATTTT. The V and J genes are TRBV5-1 and TRBJ2-3, with 8 positions matching TRBD2. This CDR3 spans 15 amino acids. V lost 4 bases and J lost 3; bases outside the gene matches: 7. Germline CDR1 is SGHRS and CDR2 is YFSETQ.

The V gene is TRBV27, the J gene TRBJ2-1; D uncertain. The germline V gene has CDR1 MNHEY and CDR2 SMNVEV (reference sequence). CDR3 length: 15 residues. The V gene lost 2 bases and the J gene lost 0 bases, with 8 bases spanning the gap. CDR3 region: CASSLGYNSYNEQFF. The CDR3, as DNA: TGTGCCAGCAGTTTAGGGTATAACTCCTACAATGAGCAGTTCTTC.

V usage is TRBV2 and J usage is TRBJ1-4; D not resolved. CDR1 is SNHLY, CDR2 FYNNEI, per germline. The CDR3 runs to 11 residues. V was clipped by 4 bases and J by 8 bases, with 5 bases between them. The DNA of the CDR3 is TGTGCCAGCAGTGGAAAGGAAAAACTGTTTTTT. It codes for CASSGKEKLFF.

The chain recombines TRBV4-2 with TRBJ2-2; weak D call: TRBD2 (5 bases). Looked up from germline, CDR1 is LGHNA and CDR2 is YNFKEQ. V was cut by 0 bases and J by 7 bases, with 6 bases left in between. This CDR3 spans 13 amino acids. The CDR3 loop is CASSQEEGGELFF. CDR3 DNA sequence: TGTGCCAGCAGCCAAGAAGAGGGCGGGGAGCTGTTTTTT.

The V gene is TRBV21-1, the J gene TRBJ2-3; TRBD2 reflects the table's D call only, with no check against the DNA. TRBV21-1 is a recognized pseudogene. The CDR3 length is 19 residues. The CDR3 is CASSKARGLRGSSTDTQYF. The CDR3 nucleotides are TGTGCCAGCAGCAAAGCGCGTGGTCTGCGGGGGAGTAGCACAGATACGCAGTATTTT.

The J gene is TRBJ1-1, the V gene TRBV11-1; D possibly corresponds to TRBD1 (6 bases). The germline V gene encodes CDR1 SGHAT and CDR2 FQDESV (reference sequence). CDR3 length: 14 amino acids. V was shortened by 6 bases and J by 1 base, with 12 bases between the two germline ends. CDR3 coding DNA: TGTGCCAGCAGTAAACACAGGGAGAACACTGAAGCTTTCTTT. It translates to CASSKHRENTEAFF.

The V call is TRBV27, the J call TRBJ2-7; 7 bases are shared with TRBD2. After removal of 11 bases from V and 3 bases from J, the junction contained 10 bases not matched to a gene. CDR1 is MNHEY, CDR2 SMNVEV, per germline (reference sequence). The CDR3 covers 13 residues. CDR3 sequence (DNA): TGTGCCTCCGGCGGGGGAAAGTACTACGAGCAGTACTTC. This sequence encodes CASGGGKYYEQYF.